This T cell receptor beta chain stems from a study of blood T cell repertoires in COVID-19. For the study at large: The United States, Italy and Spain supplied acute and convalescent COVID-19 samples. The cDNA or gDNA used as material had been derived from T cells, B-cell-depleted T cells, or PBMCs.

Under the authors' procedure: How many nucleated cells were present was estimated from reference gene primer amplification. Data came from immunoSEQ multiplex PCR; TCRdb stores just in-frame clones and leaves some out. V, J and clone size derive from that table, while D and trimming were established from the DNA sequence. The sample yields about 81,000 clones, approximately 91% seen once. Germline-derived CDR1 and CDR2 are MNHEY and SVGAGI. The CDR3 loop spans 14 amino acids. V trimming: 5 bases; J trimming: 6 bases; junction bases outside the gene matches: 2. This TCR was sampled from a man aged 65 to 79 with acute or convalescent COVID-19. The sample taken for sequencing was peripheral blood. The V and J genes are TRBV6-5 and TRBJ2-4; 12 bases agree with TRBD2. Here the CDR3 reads CASSLGLAGNIQYF. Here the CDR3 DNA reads TGTGCCAGCAGTCTGGGACTAGCGGGAAACATTCAGTACTTC.